Listed below are T cell receptor beta chains from one sample, sequenced in a study of CD8+CD57+ T cells in acquired aplastic anemia. TCRdb recomputed calls from the reads with MiXCR, one row per CDR3 protein. The sample records roughly 500,000 distinct CDR3 sequences, more than 25% being singletons. Material: sorted CD4+, CD8+, or CD8+CD57+ T cells (not recorded which) from PBMCs. These receptors were taken from a human donor with aplastic anemia. Each CDR3 is given with its conserved first and last residue. Fields, in order: J gene, V gene, clone size, D gene, CDR3 DNA, CDR3 protein. D genes are given only for firm matches. Clone size appears in some rows only: once, few, many, or a class for an expanded clone.

j_call: TRBJ1-6; v_call: TRBV19; clone_size: many; d_call: .; cdr3_nt: TGTGCCAGTAGGTCGACGGACCTCTATAATTCACCCCTCCACTTT; cdr3_aa: CASRSTDLYNSPLHF
j_call: TRBJ2-2; v_call: TRBV6-5; clone_size: few; d_call: .; cdr3_nt: TGTGCCAGCAGTTACTTTACAGGGACCGGGGAGCTGTTTTTT; cdr3_aa: CASSYFTGTGELFF
j_call: TRBJ1-1; v_call: TRBV20-1; clone_size: few; d_call: .; cdr3_nt: TGCAGTGCGTTCAAACAGGTAGGGGACACTGAAGCTTTCTTT; cdr3_aa: CSAFKQVGDTEAFF
j_call: TRBJ2-5; v_call: TRBV29-1; clone_size: many; d_call: .; cdr3_nt: TGCAGCGTTTTGATCTTTTCGCCAGAGACCCAGTACTTC; cdr3_aa: CSVLIFSPETQYF
j_call: TRBJ1-1; v_call: TRBV19; clone_size: many; d_call: .; cdr3_nt: TGTGCCAGCACCCCGGTTGGGAACACTGAAGCTTTCTTT; cdr3_aa: CASTPVGNTEAFF
j_call: TRBJ1-2; v_call: TRBV4-2; clone_size: .; d_call: .; cdr3_nt: TGTGCCAGCAGCCAAACCACCGACAGGTGGGTCTATGGCTACACCTTC; cdr3_aa: CASSQTTDRWVYGYTF
j_call: TRBJ2-1; v_call: TRBV2; clone_size: few; d_call: TRBD2; cdr3_nt: TGTGCCAGCAGTGATCGGGGGGGGCCATTGAATGAGCAGTTCTTC; cdr3_aa: CASSDRGGPLNEQFF
j_call: TRBJ2-3; v_call: TRBV7-4; clone_size: .; d_call: TRBD1; cdr3_nt: TGTGCCAGCAGTTCCGGACAGGGGGCCCCTAGCACAGATACGCAGTATTTT; cdr3_aa: CASSSGQGAPSTDTQYF
j_call: TRBJ2-7; v_call: TRBV2; clone_size: few; d_call: TRBD2; cdr3_nt: TGTGCCAGCAAAACTAGCGGAATCTACGAGCAGTACTTC; cdr3_aa: CASKTSGIYEQYF
j_call: TRBJ2-1; v_call: TRBV2; clone_size: many; d_call: TRBD2; cdr3_nt: TGTGCCAGCAGTATAGCGGGACTATACAATGAGCAGTTCTTC; cdr3_aa: CASSIAGLYNEQFF
j_call: TRBJ2-7; v_call: TRBV7-9; clone_size: many; d_call: .; cdr3_nt: TGTGCCAGCAGCGAGGCGGGGTACTACGAGCAGTACTTC; cdr3_aa: CASSEAGYYEQYF
j_call: TRBJ2-2; v_call: TRBV29-1; clone_size: .; d_call: .; cdr3_nt: TGCAGCGCTCGAGAGGGAACGAACACCGGGGAGCTGTTTTTT; cdr3_aa: CSAREGTNTGELFF
j_call: TRBJ1-1; v_call: TRBV6-5; clone_size: few; d_call: .; cdr3_nt: TGTGCCAGCAGTTACGGCGGAGGACTTTTCGTGGAAGCTTTCTTT; cdr3_aa: CASSYGGGLFVEAFF
j_call: TRBJ1-1; v_call: TRBV27; clone_size: few; d_call: .; cdr3_nt: TGTGCCAGCAGTTTATCGAAACAGGTCAGCACTGAAGCTTTCTTT; cdr3_aa: CASSLSKQVSTEAFF
j_call: TRBJ2-2; v_call: TRBV5-1; clone_size: .; d_call: TRBD2; cdr3_nt: TGCGCCAGCAGGTTGGCGGGGGGACCGAACACCGGGGAGCTGTTTTTT; cdr3_aa: CASRLAGGPNTGELFF
j_call: TRBJ2-5; v_call: TRBV7-2; clone_size: .; d_call: TRBD1; cdr3_nt: TGTGCCAGCAGACGACAGGGACCGCCGGGGACCCAGTACTTC; cdr3_aa: CASRRQGPPGTQYF
j_call: TRBJ1-3; v_call: TRBV20-1; clone_size: many; d_call: .; cdr3_nt: TGCAGTGCTATGGTAGGGACTGGAAACACCATATATTTT; cdr3_aa: CSAMVGTGNTIYF